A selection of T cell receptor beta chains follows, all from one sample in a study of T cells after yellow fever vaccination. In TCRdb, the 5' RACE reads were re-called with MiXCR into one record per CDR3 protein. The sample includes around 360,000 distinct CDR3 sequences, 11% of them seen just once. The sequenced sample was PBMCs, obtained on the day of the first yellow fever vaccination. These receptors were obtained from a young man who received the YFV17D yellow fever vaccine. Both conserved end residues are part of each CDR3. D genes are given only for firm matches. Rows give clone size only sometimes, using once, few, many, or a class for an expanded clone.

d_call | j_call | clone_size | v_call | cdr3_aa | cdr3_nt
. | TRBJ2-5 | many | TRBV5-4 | CASRGVNQETQYF | TGTGCCAGCCGGGGAGTAAACCAAGAGACCCAGTACTTC
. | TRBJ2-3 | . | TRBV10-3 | CASWPGSDRTDTQYF | TGTGCCAGTTGGCCAGGCTCCGACCGCACAGATACGCAGTATTTT
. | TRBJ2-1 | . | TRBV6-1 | CASTTDWSSYNEQFF | TGTGCCAGCACAACCGACTGGAGCTCCTACAATGAGCAGTTCTTC
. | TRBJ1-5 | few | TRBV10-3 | CAIRDQGSNQPQHF | TGTGCCATCCGGGATCAGGGGAGCAATCAGCCCCAGCATTTT
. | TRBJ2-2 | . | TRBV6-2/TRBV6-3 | CASSFTLGTGELFF | TGTGCCAGCAGTTTCACGCTGGGCACCGGGGAGCTGTTTTTT
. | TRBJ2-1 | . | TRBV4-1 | CASSPGMVVDEQFF | TGCGCCAGCAGCCCTGGGATGGTTGTAGATGAGCAGTTCTTC
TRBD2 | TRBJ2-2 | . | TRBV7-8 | CASSLERGPGELFF | TGTGCCAGCAGCTTAGAGCGGGGGCCCGGGGAGCTGTTTTTT
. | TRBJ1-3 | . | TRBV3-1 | CASRHRAGNTIYF | TGTGCCAGCAGACATCGGGCTGGAAACACCATATATTTT
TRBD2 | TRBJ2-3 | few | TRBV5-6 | CASSFGLETDTQYF | TGTGCCAGCAGCTTCGGACTAGAAACAGATACGCAGTATTTT
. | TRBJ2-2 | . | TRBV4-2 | CASSQVIRVGGELFF | TGTGCCAGCAGCCAAGTCATCCGGGTGGGCGGGGAGCTGTTTTTT
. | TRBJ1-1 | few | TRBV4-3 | CASSQLPQNTEAFF | TGCGCCAGCAGCCAACTTCCCCAGAACACTGAAGCTTTCTTT
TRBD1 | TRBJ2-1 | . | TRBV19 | CASKQGGHSEQFF | TGTGCCAGTAAACAGGGGGGCCATTCTGAGCAGTTCTTC
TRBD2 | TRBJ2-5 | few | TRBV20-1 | CSARLAGDQETQYF | TGCAGTGCCCGACTAGCGGGGGACCAAGAGACCCAGTACTTC
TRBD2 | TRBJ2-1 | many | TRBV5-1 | CASSPRGETYNEQFF | TGCGCCAGCAGCCCGCGGGGGGAGACCTACAATGAGCAGTTCTTC
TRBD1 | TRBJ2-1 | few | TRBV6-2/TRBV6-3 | CASSSRTGGDEQFF | TGTGCCAGCAGTTCCCGGACAGGGGGCGACGAGCAGTTCTTC
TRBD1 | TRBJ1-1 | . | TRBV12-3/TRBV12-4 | CASSLETGDVAFF | TGTGCCAGCAGTTTGGAAACAGGGGATGTTGCTTTCTTT
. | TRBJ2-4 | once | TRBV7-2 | CASRIGNIQYF | TGTGCCAGCAGGATCGGGAACATTCAGTACTTC
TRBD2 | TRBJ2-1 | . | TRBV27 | CASSSGGVYNEQFF | TGTGCCAGCAGTTCCGGGGGGGTTTACAATGAGCAGTTCTTC
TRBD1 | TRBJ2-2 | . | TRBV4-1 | CASSPGTGGLLSAGELFF | TGCGCCAGCAGTCCCGGGACAGGGGGCCTTTTAAGCGCCGGGGAGCTGTTTTTT
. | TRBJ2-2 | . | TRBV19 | CASSIPGGAGELFF | TGTGCCAGTAGTATTCCTGGGGGTGCCGGGGAGCTGTTTTTT
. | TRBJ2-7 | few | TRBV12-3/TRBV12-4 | CASSLSTGWYEQYF | TGTGCCAGCAGTTTAAGCACAGGGTGGTACGAGCAGTACTTC
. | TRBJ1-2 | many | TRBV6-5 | CASSSVLETDYGYTF | TGTGCCAGCAGTTCCGTCCTCGAGACAGACTATGGCTACACCTTC
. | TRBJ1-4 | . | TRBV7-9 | CASSLPSGEKLFF | TGTGCCAGCAGCTTACCCTCGGGGGAAAAACTGTTTTTT
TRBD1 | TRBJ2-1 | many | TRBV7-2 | CASSRGQGPYNEQFF | TGTGCCAGCAGCCGAGGACAGGGGCCTTACAATGAGCAGTTCTTC
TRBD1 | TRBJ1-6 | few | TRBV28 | CASSEGQHNSPLHF | TGTGCCAGCTCGGAGGGACAGCATAATTCACCCCTCCACTTT
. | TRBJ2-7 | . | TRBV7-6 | CASSLEVKGDEQYF | TGTGCCAGCAGCTTAGAGGTAAAGGGGGACGAGCAGTACTTC
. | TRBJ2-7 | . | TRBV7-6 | CASSLGRSSYEQYF | TGTGCCAGCAGCTTAGGCCGGAGCTCCTACGAGCAGTACTTC
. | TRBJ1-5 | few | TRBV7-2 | CASSLMQGLLQPQHF | TGTGCCAGCAGCTTAATGCAGGGTCTGTTGCAGCCCCAGCATTTT
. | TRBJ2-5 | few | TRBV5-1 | CASSKEGSRGETQYF | TGCGCCAGCAGTAAAGAGGGCTCGAGGGGAGAGACCCAGTACTTC
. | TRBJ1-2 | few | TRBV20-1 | CSARGAESYGYTF | TGCAGTGCTAGAGGCGCGGAGAGCTATGGCTACACCTTC
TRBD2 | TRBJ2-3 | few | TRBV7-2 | CASSRSSGTSTDTQYF | TGTGCCAGCAGCAGATCTAGCGGGACTAGCACAGATACGCAGTATTTT
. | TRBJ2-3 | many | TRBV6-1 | CASRNHLSGDTQYF | TGTGCCAGCCGAAACCATCTTAGCGGAGATACGCAGTATTTT
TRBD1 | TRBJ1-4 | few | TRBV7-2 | CASSFTGAAEKLFF | TGTGCCAGCAGCTTCACAGGGGCAGCTGAAAAACTGTTTTTT
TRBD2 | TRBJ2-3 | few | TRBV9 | CASSVTGLAGDTQYF | TGTGCCAGCAGCGTTACAGGACTAGCGGGGGATACGCAGTATTTT
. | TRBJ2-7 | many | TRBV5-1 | CASSLAWKSYEQYF | TGCGCCAGCAGCTTGGCATGGAAGTCCTACGAGCAGTACTTC
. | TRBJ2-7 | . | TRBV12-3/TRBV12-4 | CASRTGPPVYEQYF | TGTGCCAGCAGGACGGGACCCCCGGTCTACGAGCAGTACTTC
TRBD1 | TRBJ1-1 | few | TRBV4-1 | CASSSNRGVSTEAFF | TGCGCCAGCAGTTCCAACAGGGGAGTGAGTACTGAAGCTTTCTTT
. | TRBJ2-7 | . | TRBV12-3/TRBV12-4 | CASSLSSPYEQYF | TGTGCCAGCAGTTTATCCAGTCCCTACGAGCAGTACTTC
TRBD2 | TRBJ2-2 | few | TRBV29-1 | CSGRRGGGGELFF | TGCAGCGGCCGACGGGGGGGCGGCGGGGAGCTGTTTTTT
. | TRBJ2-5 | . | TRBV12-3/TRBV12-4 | CASSLTSRETQYF | TGTGCCAGCAGTTTAACTAGCAGGGAGACCCAGTACTTC
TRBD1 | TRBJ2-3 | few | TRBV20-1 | CSARRQGNTDTQYF | TGCAGTGCTAGGAGACAGGGAAATACAGATACGCAGTATTTT
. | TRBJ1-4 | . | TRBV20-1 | CSARRAAVNEKLFF | TGCAGTGCTAGGCGGGCCGCCGTTAATGAAAAACTGTTTTTT
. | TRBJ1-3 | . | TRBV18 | CASSPNPPATGNTIYF | TGTGCCAGCTCACCAAATCCGCCGGCAACTGGAAACACCATATATTTT
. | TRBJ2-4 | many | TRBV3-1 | CASSQLGEAKNIQYF | TGTGCCAGCAGCCAGTTGGGCGAAGCCAAAAACATTCAGTACTTC
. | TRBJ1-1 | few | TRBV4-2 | CASTLRGLNTEAFF | TGTGCCAGCACCCTCCGGGGTCTTAACACTGAAGCTTTCTTT
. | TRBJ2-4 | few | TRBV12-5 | CASGLVSRERAKNIQYF | TGTGCTAGTGGTTTGGTATCTAGGGAAAGGGCCAAAAACATTCAGTACTTC
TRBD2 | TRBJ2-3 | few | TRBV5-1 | CASSYTSGGAADTKYF | TGCGCCAGCAGCTACACTAGCGGGGGGGCCGCAGATACGAAGTATTTT
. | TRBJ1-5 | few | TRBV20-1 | CSATRTGSNQPQHF | TGCAGTGCCACTAGGACCGGTAGCAATCAGCCCCAGCATTTT
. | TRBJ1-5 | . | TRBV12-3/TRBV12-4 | CASSLASRDQPQHF | TGTGCCAGCAGTTTAGCCTCGAGAGATCAGCCCCAGCATTTT
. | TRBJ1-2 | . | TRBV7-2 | CASSYRESRGYGYTF | TGTGCCAGCAGCTATCGGGAAAGTCGGGGATATGGCTACACCTTC
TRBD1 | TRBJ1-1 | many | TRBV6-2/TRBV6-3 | CASHERGRYMNTEAFF | TGTGCCAGCCACGAGAGGGGGCGATACATGAACACTGAAGCTTTCTTT
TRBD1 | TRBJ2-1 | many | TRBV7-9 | CASIGDRATYNEQFF | TGTGCCAGCATCGGGGACAGGGCAACCTACAATGAGCAGTTCTTC
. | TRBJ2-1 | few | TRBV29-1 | CSVRLRGYNEQFF | TGCAGCGTACGGCTTCGGGGATACAATGAGCAGTTCTTC
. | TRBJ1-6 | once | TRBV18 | CASSENRGGNSPLHF | TGTGCCAGCTCAGAGAACCGGGGAGGGAATTCACCCCTCCACTTT